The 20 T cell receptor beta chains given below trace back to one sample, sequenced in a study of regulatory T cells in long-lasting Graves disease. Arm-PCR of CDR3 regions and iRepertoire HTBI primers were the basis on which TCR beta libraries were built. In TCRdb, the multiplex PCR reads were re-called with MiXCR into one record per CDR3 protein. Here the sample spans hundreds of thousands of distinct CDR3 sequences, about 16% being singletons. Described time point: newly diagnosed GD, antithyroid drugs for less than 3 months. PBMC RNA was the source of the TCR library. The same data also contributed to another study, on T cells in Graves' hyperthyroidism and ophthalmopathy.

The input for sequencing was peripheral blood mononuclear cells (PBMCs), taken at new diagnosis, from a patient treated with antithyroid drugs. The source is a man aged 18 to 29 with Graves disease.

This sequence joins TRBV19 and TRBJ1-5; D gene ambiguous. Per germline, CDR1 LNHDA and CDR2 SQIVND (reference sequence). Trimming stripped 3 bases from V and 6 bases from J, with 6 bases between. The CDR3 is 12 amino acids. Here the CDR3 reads CASSIMGQPQHF. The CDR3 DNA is TGTGCCAGTAGTATCATGGGTCAGCCCCAGCATTTT.

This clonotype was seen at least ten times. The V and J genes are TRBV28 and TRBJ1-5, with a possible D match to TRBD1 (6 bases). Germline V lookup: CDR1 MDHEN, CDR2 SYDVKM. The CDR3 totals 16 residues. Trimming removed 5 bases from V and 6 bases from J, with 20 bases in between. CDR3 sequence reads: CASSPPLEGDGQPQHF. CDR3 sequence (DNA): TGTGCCAGCAGTCCCCCCCTAGAGGGGGATGGTCAGCCCCAGCATTTT. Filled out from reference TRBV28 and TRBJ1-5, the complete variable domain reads DVKVTQSSRYLVKRTGEKVFLECVQDMDHENMFWYRQDPGLGLRLIYFSYDVKMKEKGDIPEGYSVSREKKERFSLILESASTNQTSMYLCASSPPLEGDGQPQHFGDGTRLSIL.

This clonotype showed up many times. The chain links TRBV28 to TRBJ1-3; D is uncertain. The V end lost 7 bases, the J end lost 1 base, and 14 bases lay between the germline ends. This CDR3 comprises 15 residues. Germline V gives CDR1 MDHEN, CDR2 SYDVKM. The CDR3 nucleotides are TGTGCCAGCACCCCCGAGGGCATGTCTGGAAACACCATATATTTT. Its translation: CASTPEGMSGNTIYF.

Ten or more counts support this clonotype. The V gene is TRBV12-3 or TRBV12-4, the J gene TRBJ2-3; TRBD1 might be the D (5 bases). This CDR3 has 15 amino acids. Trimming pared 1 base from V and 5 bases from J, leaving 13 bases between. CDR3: CASSLDQEQGDTQYF. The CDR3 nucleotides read TGTGCCAGCAGTTTAGACCAAGAGCAGGGAGATACGCAGTATTTT.

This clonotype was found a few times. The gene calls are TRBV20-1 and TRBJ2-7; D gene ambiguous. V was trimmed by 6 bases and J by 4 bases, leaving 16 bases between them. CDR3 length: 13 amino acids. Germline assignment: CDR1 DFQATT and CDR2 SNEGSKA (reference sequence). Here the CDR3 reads CSATLGLGYEQYF. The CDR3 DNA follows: TGCAGTGCAACCCTAGGGTTGGGATACGAGCAGTACTTC.

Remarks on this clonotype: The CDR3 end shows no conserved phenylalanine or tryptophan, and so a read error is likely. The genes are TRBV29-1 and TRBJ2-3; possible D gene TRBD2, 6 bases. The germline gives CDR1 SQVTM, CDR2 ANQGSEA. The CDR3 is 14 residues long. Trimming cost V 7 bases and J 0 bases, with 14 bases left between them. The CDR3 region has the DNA TGCAGCGCCCAGGTTGGGACTAGCACAGATACGCAGTATGTT. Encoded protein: CSAQVGTSTDTQYV.

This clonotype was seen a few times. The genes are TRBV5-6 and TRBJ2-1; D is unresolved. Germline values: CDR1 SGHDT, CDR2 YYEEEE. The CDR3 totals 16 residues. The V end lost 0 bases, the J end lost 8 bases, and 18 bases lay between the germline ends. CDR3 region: CASSLVGSQRRHEQFF. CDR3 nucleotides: TGTGCCAGCAGCTTGGTGGGCAGCCAGAGGCGGCATGAGCAGTTCTTC.

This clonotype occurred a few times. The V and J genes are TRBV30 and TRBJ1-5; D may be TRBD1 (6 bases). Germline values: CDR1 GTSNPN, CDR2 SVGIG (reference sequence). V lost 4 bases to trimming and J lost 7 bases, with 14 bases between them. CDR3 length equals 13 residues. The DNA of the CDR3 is TGTGCCTGGACGTCAGGGGATTCCCAGCCCCAGCATTTT. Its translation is CAWTSGDSQPQHF.

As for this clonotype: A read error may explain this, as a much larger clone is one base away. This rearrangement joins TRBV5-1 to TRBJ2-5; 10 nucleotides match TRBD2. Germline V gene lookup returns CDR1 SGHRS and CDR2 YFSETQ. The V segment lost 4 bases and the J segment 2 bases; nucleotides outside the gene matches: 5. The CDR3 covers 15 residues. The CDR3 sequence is CASSPGTSEQETQYF. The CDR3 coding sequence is TGCGCCAGCAGCCCCGGGACTAGCGAACAAGAGACCCAGTACTTC.

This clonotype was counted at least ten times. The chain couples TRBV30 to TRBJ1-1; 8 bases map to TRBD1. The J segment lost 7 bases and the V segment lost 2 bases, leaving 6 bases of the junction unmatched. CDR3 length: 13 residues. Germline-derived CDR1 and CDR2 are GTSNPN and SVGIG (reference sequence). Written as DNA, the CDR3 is TGTGCCTGGAGTCTGGTGACAGGGGTTGAAGCTTTCTTT. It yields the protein CAWSLVTGVEAFF.

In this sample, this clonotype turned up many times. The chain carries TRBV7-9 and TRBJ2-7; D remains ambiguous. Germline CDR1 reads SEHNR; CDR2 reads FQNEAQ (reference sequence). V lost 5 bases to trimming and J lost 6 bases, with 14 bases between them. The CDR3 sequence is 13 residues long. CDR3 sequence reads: CASSPFAVGEQYF. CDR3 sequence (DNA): TGTGCCAGCAGCCCCTTCGCGGTGGGCGAGCAGTACTTC. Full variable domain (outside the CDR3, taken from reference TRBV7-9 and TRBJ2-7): DTGVSQNPRHKITKRGQNVTFRCDPISEHNRLYWYRQTLGQGPEFLTYFQNEAQLEKSRLLSDRFSAERPKGSFSTLEIQRTEQGDSAMYLCASSPFAVGEQYFGPGTRLTVT.

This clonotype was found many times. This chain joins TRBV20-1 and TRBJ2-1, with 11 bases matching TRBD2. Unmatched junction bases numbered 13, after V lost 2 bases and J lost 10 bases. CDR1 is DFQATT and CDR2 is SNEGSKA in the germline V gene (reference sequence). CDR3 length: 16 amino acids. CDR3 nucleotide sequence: TGCAGTGCTAGACCGACCGGGACTAGCGGTTTCGGGGAGCAGTTCTTC. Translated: CSARPTGTSGFGEQFF.

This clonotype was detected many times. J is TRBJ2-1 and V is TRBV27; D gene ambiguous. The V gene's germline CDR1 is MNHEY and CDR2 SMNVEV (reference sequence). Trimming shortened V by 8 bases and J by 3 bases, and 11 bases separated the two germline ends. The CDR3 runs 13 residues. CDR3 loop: CASQSGRYNEQFF. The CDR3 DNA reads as TGTGCCAGCCAATCCGGACGCTACAATGAGCAGTTCTTC.

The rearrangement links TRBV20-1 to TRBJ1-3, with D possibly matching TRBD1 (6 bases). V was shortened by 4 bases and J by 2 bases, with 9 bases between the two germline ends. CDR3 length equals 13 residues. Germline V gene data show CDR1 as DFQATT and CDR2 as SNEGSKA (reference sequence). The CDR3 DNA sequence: TGCAGTGCTATCAACAGGGCTGGAAACACCATATATTTT. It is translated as CSAINRAGNTIYF.

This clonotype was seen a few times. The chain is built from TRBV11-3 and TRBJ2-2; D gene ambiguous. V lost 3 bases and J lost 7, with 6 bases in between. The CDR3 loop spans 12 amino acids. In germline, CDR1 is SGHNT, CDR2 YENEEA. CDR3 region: CASSFDLGELFF. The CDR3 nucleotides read TGTGCCAGCAGCTTTGACCTCGGGGAGCTGTTTTTT.

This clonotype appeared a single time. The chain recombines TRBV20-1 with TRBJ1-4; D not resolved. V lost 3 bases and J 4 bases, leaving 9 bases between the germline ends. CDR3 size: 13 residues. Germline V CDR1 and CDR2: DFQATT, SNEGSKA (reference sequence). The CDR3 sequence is CSARDGNNEKLFF. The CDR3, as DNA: TGCAGTGCTAGGGACGGAAATAATGAAAAACTGTTTTTT.

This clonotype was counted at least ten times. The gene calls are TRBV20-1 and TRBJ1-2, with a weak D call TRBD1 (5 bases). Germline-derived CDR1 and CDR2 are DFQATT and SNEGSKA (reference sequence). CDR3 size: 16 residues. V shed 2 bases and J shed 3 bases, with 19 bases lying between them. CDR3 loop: CSARSVGRQGHYGYTF. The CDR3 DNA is TGCAGTGCTAGATCCGTAGGTCGGCAGGGACACTATGGCTACACCTTC.

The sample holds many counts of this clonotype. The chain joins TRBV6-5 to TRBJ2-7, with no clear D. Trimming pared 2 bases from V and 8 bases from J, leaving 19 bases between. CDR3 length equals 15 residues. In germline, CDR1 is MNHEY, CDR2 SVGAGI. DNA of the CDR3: TGTGCCAGCAGTTACGAAGGCCGAACTCTACTAAAGCAGTACTTC. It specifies CASSYEGRTLLKQYF.

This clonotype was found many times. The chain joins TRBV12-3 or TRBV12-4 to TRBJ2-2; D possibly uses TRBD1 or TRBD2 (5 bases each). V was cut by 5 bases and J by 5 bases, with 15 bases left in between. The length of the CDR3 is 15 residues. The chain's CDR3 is CASSQAGRVTGELFF. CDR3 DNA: TGTGCCAGCAGTCAGGCGGGCAGGGTGACCGGGGAGCTGTTTTTT.

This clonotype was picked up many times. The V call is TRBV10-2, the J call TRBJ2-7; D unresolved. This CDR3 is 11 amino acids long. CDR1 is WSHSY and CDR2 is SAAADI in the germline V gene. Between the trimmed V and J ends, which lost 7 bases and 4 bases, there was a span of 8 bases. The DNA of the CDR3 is TGCGCCAGCACCGATTTATACGAGCAGTACTTC. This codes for CASTDLYEQYF.